This T cell receptor beta chain derives from a study of T-cell reconstitution after alpha-beta-depleted transplantation in children. The CDR3 sequence is 15 residues long. From germline, CDR1 is SGHRS and CDR2 YFSETQ. The V and J ends lost 0 bases and 4 bases respectively, with 13 bases between them. This clonotype was picked up many times. TCRbeta library preparation incorporated unique molecular identifiers. From the PCR reads, TCRdb called clonotypes with MiXCR, one entry per CDR3 protein. The top ten hold approximately 11% of the sample, which has 250,000 to 400,000 distinct CDR3 sequences, over 20% seen once.

The specimen comprised PBMCs, mostly from graft donor cells, sampled 180 days after TCRalphabeta/CD19-depleted stem cell transplant. The chain couples TRBV5-1 to TRBJ2-5; D is perhaps TRBD1 or TRBD2 (6 bases each). This TCR was recovered from a male patient younger than 18 who had a stem cell transplant for acute lymphoblastic leukemia, so the T cells may come from the graft donor. CDR3 in amino acids: CASSLGRGGGETQYF. The DNA for the CDR3 is TGCGCCAGCAGCTTGGGCAGGGGAGGTGGAGAGACCCAGTACTTC.